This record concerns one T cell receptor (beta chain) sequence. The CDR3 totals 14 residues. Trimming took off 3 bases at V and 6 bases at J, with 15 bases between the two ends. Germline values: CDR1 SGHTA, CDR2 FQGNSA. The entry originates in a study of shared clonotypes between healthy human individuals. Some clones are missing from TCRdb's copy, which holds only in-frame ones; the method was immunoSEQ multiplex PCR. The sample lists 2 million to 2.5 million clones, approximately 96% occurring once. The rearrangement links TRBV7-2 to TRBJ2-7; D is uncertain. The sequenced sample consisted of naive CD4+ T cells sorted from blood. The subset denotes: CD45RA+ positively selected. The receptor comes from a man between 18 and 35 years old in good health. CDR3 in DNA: TGTGCCAGCAGCTTGAACGAGATTCTGCCCGAGCAGTACTTC. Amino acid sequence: CASSLNEILPEQYF.